This record concerns one TCR beta chain sequence. Its antigen is not identified. The CDR3 covers 14 residues. The germline V gene encodes CDR1 GTSNPN and CDR2 SVGIG (reference sequence). TRB was amplified by touch-down multiplex PCR, primer pools A and B combined. TCRdb reprocessed the multiplex PCR reads; each CDR3 protein has one entry and no DNA is given. The sample includes under 8,500 distinct CDR3 sequences. Each sample's input was about 250 ng genomic DNA, 30,000 to 45,000 genome equivalents. The sample is drawn from a study of T cell clusters in autoimmune cytopenias. Study-level points and caveats: TRB repertoire shifts in secondary cytopenia and chronic lymphocytic leukemia mostly reflected lymphoma, not autoimmunity.

The data also belong to a second study, concerning T cell repertoires in aging, cancer and after chemotherapy. That paper adds: Healthy donor repertoires were recorded over several months to years and showed clear clonal overlap. Untreated cancer patients had significantly lower blood TCR diversity than age-matched healthy donors. In each cancer cohort, median generation probability increased across chemotherapy, suggesting thymic output rebounded.

The chain has TRBV30 and TRBJ2-6. Source material: peripheral blood. The origin of this receptor is a human donor in good health. CDR3 sequence: CAWIGFSGANVLTF.